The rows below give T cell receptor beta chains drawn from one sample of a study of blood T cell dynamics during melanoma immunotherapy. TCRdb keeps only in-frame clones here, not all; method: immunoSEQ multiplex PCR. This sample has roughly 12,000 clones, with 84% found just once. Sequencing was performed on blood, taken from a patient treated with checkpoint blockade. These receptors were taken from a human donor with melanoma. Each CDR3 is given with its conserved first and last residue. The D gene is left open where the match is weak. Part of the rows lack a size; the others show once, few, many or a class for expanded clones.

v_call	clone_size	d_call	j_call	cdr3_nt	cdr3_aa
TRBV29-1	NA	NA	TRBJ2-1	TGCAGCGGGGGGCGGACAGCCCGATCGAATGAGCAGTTCTTC	CSGGRTARSNEQFF
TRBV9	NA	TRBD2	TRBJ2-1	TGTGCCAGCAGCACCGCCGGGACTAGCGGGGGGAGTGGGCAGTTCTTC	CASSTAGTSGGSGQFF
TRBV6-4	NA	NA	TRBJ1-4	TGTGCCAGCAGTGGGGCGGGGCTAAATGAAAAACTGTTTTTT	CASSGAGLNEKLFF
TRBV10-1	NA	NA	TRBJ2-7	TGCGCCAGCAGTGAGAGTCTGGGCGAGCAGTACTTC	CASSESLGEQYF
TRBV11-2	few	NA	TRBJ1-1	TGTGCCACCGCCACCTGGAAGGAGGGCACTGAAGCTTTCTTT	CATATWKEGTEAFF
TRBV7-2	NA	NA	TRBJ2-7	TGTGCCAGCAGCCTCCAGACCAGCTACGAGCAGTACTTC	CASSLQTSYEQYF
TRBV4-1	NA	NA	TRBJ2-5	TGCGCCAGCAGCCAAGACGGGCCCGGTGGGGAAGAGACCCAGTACTTC	CASSQDGPGGEETQYF
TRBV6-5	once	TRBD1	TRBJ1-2	TGTGCCAGCACCCCGGATAAGGACAGGGTATGCTACACCTTC	CASTPDKDRVCYTF
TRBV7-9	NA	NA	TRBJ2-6	TGTGCCAGCAGCTTATTACCCAGGGCTGGGGCCAACGTCCTGACTTTC	CASSLLPRAGANVLTF
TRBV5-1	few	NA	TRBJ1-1	TGCGCCAGCAGCTTGGATGGGACTTCTAAAGCTTTCTTT	CASSLDGTSKAFF
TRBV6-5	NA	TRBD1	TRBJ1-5	TGTGCCAGCAATTCCGGGACAGTCAATCAGCCCCAGCATTTT	CASNSGTVNQPQHF
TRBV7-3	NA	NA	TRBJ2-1	TGTGCCAGCAGCTCAGGACAGCAGAGTCCCTACAATGAGCAGTTCTTC	CASSSGQQSPYNEQFF
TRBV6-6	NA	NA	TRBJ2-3	TGTGCCAGCGAAGGGGCTAGCACAGATACGCAGTATTTT	CASEGASTDTQYF
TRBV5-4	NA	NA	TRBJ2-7	TGTGCCAGCAGTGTCGAGAGCTCCTACGAGCAGTACTTC	CASSVESSYEQYF
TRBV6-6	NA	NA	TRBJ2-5	TGTGCCAGCGAGGGGTGGGGAAAACGGCCCCAAGAGACCCAGTACTTC	CASEGWGKRPQETQYF
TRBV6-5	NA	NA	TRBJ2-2	TGTGCCAGCAGGGGGGACTTACCCACCGGGGAGCTGTTTTTT	CASRGDLPTGELFF
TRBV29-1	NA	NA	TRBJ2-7	TGCAGCGTTAAAGGGACCGGGCCCTACGAGCAGTACTTC	CSVKGTGPYEQYF
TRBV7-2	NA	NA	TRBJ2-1	TGTGCCAGCAGCCGGGTGGCTAATGAGCAGTTCTTC	CASSRVANEQFF
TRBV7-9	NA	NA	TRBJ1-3	TGTGCCAGCAGAAGGGGGGCTGAGGGTGGAAACACCATATATTTT	CASRRGAEGGNTIYF
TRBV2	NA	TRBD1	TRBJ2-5	TGTGCCAGCACTAAAGACAGGGGGCGAGAGACCCAGTACTTC	CASTKDRGRETQYF
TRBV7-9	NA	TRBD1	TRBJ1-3	TGTGCCAGTAGCCTAACAGGGGCTTCTCGAAACACCATATATTTT	CASSLTGASRNTIYF
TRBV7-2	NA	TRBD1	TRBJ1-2	TGTGCCAGCAGCTCACAAACCGGGACAGGGGTCGGCTACACCTTC	CASSSQTGTGVGYTF
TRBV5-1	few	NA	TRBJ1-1	TGCGCCAGCAGCTTCACAGGGAACACTGAAGCTTTCTTT	CASSFTGNTEAFF
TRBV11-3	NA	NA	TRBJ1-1	TGTGCCAGCAGCCAAGGACATTCCTCCGCTGAAGCTTTCTTT	CASSQGHSSAEAFF
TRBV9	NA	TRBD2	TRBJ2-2	TGTGCCAGCAGCACAAGGACTAGCGGGGTAGGAGGGGAGCTGTTTTTT	CASSTRTSGVGGELFF
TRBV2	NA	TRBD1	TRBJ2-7	TGTGCCAGCAGGGAGGACAGGGGGGCCGAGCAGTACTTC	CASREDRGAEQYF
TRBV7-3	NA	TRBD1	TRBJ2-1	TGTGCCAGCAGCTCCGACCGGGACAGAAATGGCAATGAGCAGTTCTTC	CASSSDRDRNGNEQFF
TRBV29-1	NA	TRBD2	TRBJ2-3	TGCAGCGTTGAACGGCGGGGGGGCCGCACAGATACGCAGTATTTT	CSVERRGGRTDTQYF
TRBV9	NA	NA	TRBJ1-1	TGTGCCAGCAGCCCTTATGGTCCAGATATGAACACTGAAGCTTTCTTT	CASSPYGPDMNTEAFF
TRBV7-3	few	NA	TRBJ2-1	TGTGCCAGCTCCTCGGACAGCGCCTACAATGAGCAGTTCTTC	CASSSDSAYNEQFF
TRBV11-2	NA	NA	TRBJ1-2	TGTGCCAGCAGCTTAGGAGTCTATGGCTACACCTTC	CASSLGVYGYTF
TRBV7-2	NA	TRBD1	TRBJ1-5	TGTGCCAGCAGCCTGACAGGGGGCGTTGGGAGCAATCAGCCCCAGCATTTT	CASSLTGGVGSNQPQHF
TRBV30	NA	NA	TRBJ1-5	TGTGCCTGGAACGAGGGCAATCAGCCCCAGCATTTT	CAWNEGNQPQHF
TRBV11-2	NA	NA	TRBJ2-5	TGTGCCAGCAGCTACGGACAGCAAGAGACCCAGTACTTC	CASSYGQQETQYF
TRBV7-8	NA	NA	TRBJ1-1	TGTGCCAGCAGCTTAGTAGGAGACTACCTCCTAAACACTGAAGCTTTCTTT	CASSLVGDYLLNTEAFF
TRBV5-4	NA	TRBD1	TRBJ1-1	TGTGCCAGCAGCAGGGACAGGCCCTTTGAAGCTTTCTTT	CASSRDRPFEAFF
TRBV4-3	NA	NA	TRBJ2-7	TGCGCCAGCAGCCAAGATATACGGAGCGAGCAGTACTTC	CASSQDIRSEQYF
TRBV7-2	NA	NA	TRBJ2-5	TGTGCCAGCAGCTTCACCGGGGGAGAGACCCAGTACTTC	CASSFTGGETQYF
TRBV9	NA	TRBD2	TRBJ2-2	TGTGCCAGCAGCCTCGATAGCGGGGGGTTAAACGGGGAGCTGTTTTTT	CASSLDSGGLNGELFF
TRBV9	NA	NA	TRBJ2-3	TGTGCCAGCAGCCGCGGGGTGGGCACAGATACGCAGTATTTT	CASSRGVGTDTQYF
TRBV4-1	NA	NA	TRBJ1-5	TGCGCCAGCCGACCGACGGTCCGGGGCAATCAGCCCCAGCATTTT	CASRPTVRGNQPQHF
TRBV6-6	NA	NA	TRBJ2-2	TGTGCCAGCAGTTACTCCCCCAACACCGGGGAGCTGTTTTTT	CASSYSPNTGELFF
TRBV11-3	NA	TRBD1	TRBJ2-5	TGTGCCAGCAGCTTATACGGGACAGGGGGCGTGGAGACCCAGTACTTC	CASSLYGTGGVETQYF
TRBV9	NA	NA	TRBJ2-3	TGTGCCAGCAGCGTAGGGAACAGGGTGGCCACAGATACGCAGTATTTT	CASSVGNRVATDTQYF
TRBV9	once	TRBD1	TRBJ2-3	TGTGCCAGCAGCGTAGCGGACAGGGAAACAGATACGCAGTATTTT	CASSVADRETDTQYF
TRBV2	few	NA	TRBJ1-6	TGTGCCAGCAGTGGTGGACGGCGAAATTCACCCCTCCACTTT	CASSGGRRNSPLHF
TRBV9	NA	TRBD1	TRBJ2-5	TGTGCCAGCAGCGTAGGAGGGGGCTTTCAAGAGACCCAGTACTTC	CASSVGGGFQETQYF
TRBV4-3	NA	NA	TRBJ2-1	TGCGCCAGCAGCCAAGAAGGCGAGTCCGAGAATGAACAGTTCTTC	CASSQEGESENEQFF
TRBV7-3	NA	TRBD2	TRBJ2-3	TGTGCCAGCAGCTCAACGACAGTAGCGGGGGGCCTGAATACGCAGTATTTT	CASSSTTVAGGLNTQYF
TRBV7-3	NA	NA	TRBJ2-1	TGTGCCAGCAGCTTAACGCTCGGAGGGCAGCACAATGAGCAGTTCTTC	CASSLTLGGQHNEQFF
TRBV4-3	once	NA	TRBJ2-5	TGCGCCAGCAGCCAAGGGTTGGGGGCGGGGGAAAGCGAGACCCAGTACTTC	CASSQGLGAGESETQYF
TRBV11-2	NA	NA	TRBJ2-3	TGTGCCAGCAGCTTATCGGGCAGGGTGGGGAAAACAGATACGCAGTATTTT	CASSLSGRVGKTDTQYF
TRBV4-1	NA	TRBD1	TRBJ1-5	TGCGCCAGCAGCCGCCATCCAGACCCCTGGGACAGGCCCTATAGCAATCAGCCCCAGCATTTT	CASSRHPDPWDRPYSNQPQHF
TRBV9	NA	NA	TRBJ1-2	TGTGCCAGCAGCGGCGGGACACTTGATAACTATGGCTACACCTTC	CASSGGTLDNYGYTF
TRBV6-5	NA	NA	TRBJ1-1	TGTGCCAGCAGTTCCCGACAGGTTTTTGAAGCTTTCTTT	CASSSRQVFEAFF